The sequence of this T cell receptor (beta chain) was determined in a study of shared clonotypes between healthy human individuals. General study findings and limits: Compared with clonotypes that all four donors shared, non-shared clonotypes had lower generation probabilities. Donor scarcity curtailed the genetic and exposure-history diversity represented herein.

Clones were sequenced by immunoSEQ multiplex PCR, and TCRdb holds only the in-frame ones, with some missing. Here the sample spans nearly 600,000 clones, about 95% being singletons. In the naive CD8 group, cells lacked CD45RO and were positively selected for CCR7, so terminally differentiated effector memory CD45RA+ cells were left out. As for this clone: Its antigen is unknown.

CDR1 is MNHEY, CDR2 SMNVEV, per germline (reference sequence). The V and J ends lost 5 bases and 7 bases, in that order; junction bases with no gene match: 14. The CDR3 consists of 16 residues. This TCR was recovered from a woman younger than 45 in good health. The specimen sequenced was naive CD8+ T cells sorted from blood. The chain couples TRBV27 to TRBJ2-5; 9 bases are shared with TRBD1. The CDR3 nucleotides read TGTGCCAGCAGTGTTGGACAGGGGACAGGCCTAGGGACCCAGTACTTC. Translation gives CASSVGQGTGLGTQYF.